These 18 T cell receptor beta chains were all obtained from the same sample, sequenced in a study of cytomegalovirus exposure and HLA in healthy donors. PCR amplification relied on 60 Vbeta primers (plus 13 Jbeta primers). Some clones are missing from TCRdb's copy, which holds only in-frame ones; the method was immunoSEQ multiplex PCR. The repertoire holds about 76,000 clones, with around 70% as singletons. Sample: PBMCs. The source of these receptors is a woman aged 40 to 50 in good health and CMV-seropositive.

The genes are TRBV6-4 and TRBJ2-1, with 9 bases fitting TRBD2. The trim removed 6 bases at V and 0 bases at J, leaving 6 bases unmatched. The CDR3 sequence is 16 residues long. Looked up from germline, CDR1 is MRHNA and CDR2 is SNTAGT. The DNA for the CDR3 is TGTGCCAGCAGCGCGTTTAGCGGGGGCTCCTACAATGAGCAGTTCTTC. Its translation is CASSAFSGGSYNEQFF.

In this sample, this clone turned up a few times. V is TRBV6-6 and J is TRBJ1-3; TRBD1 might be the D (5 bases). Looked up from germline, CDR1 is MNHNY and CDR2 is SVGAGI (reference sequence). The V gene lost 4 bases and the J gene lost 0 bases, with 13 bases spanning the gap. The CDR3 runs to 16 residues. CDR3 protein: CASSSLSGGSGNTIYF. The CDR3 coding sequence is TGTGCCAGCAGTTCACTTAGCGGGGGCTCTGGAAACACCATATATTTT.

The CDR3 DNA reads TGTGCCAGCAGTCTACAGGTGAACACTGAAGCTTTCTTT. Its translation is CASSLQVNTEAFF. This chain uses TRBV6-1 with TRBJ1-1, with a possible D match to TRBD1 (5 bases). V lost 5 bases and J lost 0, with 7 bases in between. The CDR3 covers 13 residues. Germline V lookup: CDR1 MNHNS, CDR2 SASEGT.

This chain connects TRBV10-3 to TRBJ1-4, with D perhaps TRBD1 (5 bases). The CDR3 has 15 residues. CDR1 ENHRY and CDR2 SYGVKD come from the germline V gene. V gave up 2 bases and J gave up 7 bases, with 14 bases separating them. CDR3 amino acids: CAISEDTGRPEKLFF. CDR3 nucleotide sequence: TGTGCCATCAGTGAGGATACAGGTCGTCCTGAAAAACTGTTTTTT.

The chain couples TRBV7-2 to TRBJ2-3; no reliable D call. The V gene lost 5 bases and the J gene lost 5 bases, with 11 bases spanning the gap. The CDR3 contains 13 residues. Germline V gene lookup returns CDR1 SGHTA and CDR2 FQGNSA. CDR3 region: CASSLQLRDTQYF. The CDR3 nucleotides are TGTGCCAGCAGCCTCCAACTCCGAGATACGCAGTATTTT.

This clone was recorded a few times. The chain carries TRBV2 and TRBJ2-2, with D uncertain. Trimming removed 2 bases from V and 7 bases from J, with 8 bases in between. The CDR3 is made up of 13 amino acids. Looked up from germline, CDR1 is SNHLY and CDR2 is FYNNEI. CDR3 in amino acids: CASSEFSGGELFF. In nucleotides, the CDR3 is TGTGCCAGCAGTGAATTTTCCGGCGGGGAGCTGTTTTTT.

Only a few counts were recorded for this clone. The rearrangement uses TRBV6-1 and TRBJ1-1, with D perhaps matching TRBD1 (5 bases). CDR1 and CDR2 (germline): MNHNS, SASEGT. V lost 6 bases to trimming and J lost 5 bases, with 10 bases between them. This CDR3 comprises 12 residues. CDR3 coding DNA: TGTGCCAGCAGAACCAGGGTAACTGAAGCTTTCTTT. Its translation is CASRTRVTEAFF.

The chain recombines TRBV5-1 with TRBJ1-5, with D possibly TRBD1 on 5 matching bases. The CDR3 is 14 amino acids. V was clipped by 0 bases and J by 1 base, with 5 bases between them. CDR1 and CDR2 (germline): SGHRS, YFSETQ. The CDR3 loop is CASSLGGSNQPQHF. DNA of the CDR3: TGCGCCAGCAGCTTGGGGGGCAGCAATCAGCCCCAGCATTTT.

J is TRBJ1-5 and V is TRBV27; perhaps TRBD1 as D (5 bases). The germline gives CDR1 MNHEY, CDR2 SMNVEV (reference sequence). The CDR3 spans 13 residues. Trimming cost V 3 bases and J 6 bases, with 9 bases left between them. The CDR3, as DNA: TGTGCCAGCAGTTTCAGGGCTCGTCAGCCCCAGCATTTT. Translated: CASSFRARQPQHF.

This rearrangement joins TRBV2 to TRBJ1-5; D not certain. Germline CDR1 SNHLY, CDR2 FYNNEI. The CDR3 spans 14 residues. V was cut by 7 bases and J by 4 bases, with 14 bases left in between. CDR3 bases: TGTGCCAGCAAACCGGGTCCCGAAAATCAGCCCCAGCATTTT. It codes for CASKPGPENQPQHF.

Written as DNA, the CDR3 is TGTGCCAGCAGCTTGGATTGGGGCGGCTACACCTTC. Amino acids: CASSLDWGGYTF. The J gene is TRBJ1-2, the V gene TRBV5-6; a possible D gene is TRBD1 (5 bases). Germline values: CDR1 SGHDT, CDR2 YYEEEE. V was trimmed by 0 bases and J by 8 bases, leaving 8 bases between them. The CDR3 is 12 amino acids.

This clone was found a few times. The chain employs TRBV4-3 and TRBJ2-1; 7 bases are a match to TRBD2. This CDR3 contains 17 residues. V shed 1 base, J shed 7 bases, and the junction held 13 bases outside the gene matches. Germline CDR1 LGHNA, CDR2 YSLEER. The CDR3 loop reads CASSQVAFAGVGNEQFF. CDR3 bases: TGCGCCAGCAGCCAAGTGGCCTTCGCGGGAGTAGGGAATGAGCAGTTCTTC.

This clone was observed a handful of times. The chain recombines TRBV7-3 with TRBJ1-2; tentative D call: TRBD1 (5 bases). Germline CDR1 reads SGHTA; CDR2 reads FQGTGA. The ends were cut back, 2 bases at V and 8 bases at J, with 12 bases in the middle. This CDR3 has 13 residues. Written as DNA, the CDR3 is TGTGCCAGCAGCTTAGGGGAGGGACGGGGCTACACCTTC. Its protein product is CASSLGEGRGYTF.

This clone came up a few times. V is TRBV7-9 and J is TRBJ2-2; D perhaps matches TRBD2 (5 bases). V lost 7 bases and J 6 bases, leaving 18 bases between the germline ends. CDR1 and CDR2 (germline): SEHNR, FQNEAQ (reference sequence). The CDR3 contains 15 residues. The CDR3 region has the DNA TGTGCCAGCACCGAATCGGACTCCCCTGCCGGGGAGCTGTTTTTT. This codes for CASTESDSPAGELFF.

This chain uses TRBV7-3 with TRBJ2-1, with TRBD2 identical over 9 bases. Germline V gene lookup returns CDR1 SGHTA and CDR2 FQGTGA. V lost 4 bases and J lost 4; bases outside the gene matches: 8. The CDR3 runs 16 residues. For the CDR3, the DNA is TGTGCCAGCAGCTCCGCTAGCGGGGCAACTTACAATGAGCAGTTCTTC. Its protein product is CASSSASGATYNEQFF.

This chain links TRBV29-1 with TRBJ1-4; unclear D gene. CDR1 and CDR2 from the germline V gene are SQVTM and ANQGSEA. The CDR3 covers 15 residues. Trimming pared 3 bases from V and 8 bases from J, leaving 19 bases between. The CDR3 here is CSVDGGGGLREKLFF. CDR3 nucleotides: TGCAGCGTTGATGGCGGCGGAGGGCTCCGAGAAAAACTGTTTTTT.

Details on this clone: Other DNA sequences within the sample encode an identical CDR3. This chain links TRBV10-3 with TRBJ2-1, with TRBD1 matching 9 bases. The V and J ends lost 0 bases and 6 bases, in that order; junction bases with no gene match: 0. Germline V gene data show CDR1 as ENHRY and CDR2 as SYGVKD. There are 14 residues in the CDR3. The CDR3 spells CAISESTGGNEQFF. DNA for the CDR3: TGTGCCATCAGTGAGTCGACAGGGGGCAATGAGCAGTTCTTC.

This sequence joins TRBV7-2 and TRBJ2-4; 11 bases match TRBD1. The V segment lost 5 bases and the J segment 2 bases; nucleotides outside the gene matches: 5. Germline V gene sequence: CDR1 SGHTA, CDR2 FQGNSA. The CDR3 length is 16 residues. DNA for the CDR3: TGTGCCAGCAGCCCGGACAGGGGGCTTTCCAAAAACATTCAGTACTTC. Amino acid sequence: CASSPDRGLSKNIQYF.